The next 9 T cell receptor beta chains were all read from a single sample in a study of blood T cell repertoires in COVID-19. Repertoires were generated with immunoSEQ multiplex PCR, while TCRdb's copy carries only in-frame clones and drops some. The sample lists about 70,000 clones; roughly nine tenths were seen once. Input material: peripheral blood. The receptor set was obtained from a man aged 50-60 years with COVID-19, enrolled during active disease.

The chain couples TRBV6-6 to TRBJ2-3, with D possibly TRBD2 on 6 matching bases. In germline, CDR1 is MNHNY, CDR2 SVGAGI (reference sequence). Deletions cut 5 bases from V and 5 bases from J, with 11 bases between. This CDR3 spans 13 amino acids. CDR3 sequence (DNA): TGTGCCAGCAGTAGGCGGGATGGAGATACGCAGTATTTT. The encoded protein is CASSRRDGDTQYF.

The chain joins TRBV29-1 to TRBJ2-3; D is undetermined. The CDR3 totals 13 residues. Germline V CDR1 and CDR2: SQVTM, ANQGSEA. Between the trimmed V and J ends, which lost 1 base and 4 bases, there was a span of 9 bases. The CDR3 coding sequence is TGCAGCGTTGAAGGGGCACGCGCAGATACGCAGTATTTT. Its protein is CSVEGARADTQYF.

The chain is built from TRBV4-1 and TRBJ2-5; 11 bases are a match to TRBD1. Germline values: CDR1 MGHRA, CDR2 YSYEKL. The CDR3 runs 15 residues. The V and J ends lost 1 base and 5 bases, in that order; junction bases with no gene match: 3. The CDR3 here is CASSQGRTGGETQYF. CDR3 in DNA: TGCGCCAGCAGCCAAGGCCGGACAGGGGGCGAGACCCAGTACTTC.

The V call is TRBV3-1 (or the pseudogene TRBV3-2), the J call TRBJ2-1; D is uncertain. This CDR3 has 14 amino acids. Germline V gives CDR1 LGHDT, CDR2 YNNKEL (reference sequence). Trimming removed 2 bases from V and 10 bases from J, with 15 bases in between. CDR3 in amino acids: CASSQTYPSYEQFF. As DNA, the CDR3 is TGTGCCAGCAGCCAAACCTACCCTTCGTACGAGCAGTTCTTC.

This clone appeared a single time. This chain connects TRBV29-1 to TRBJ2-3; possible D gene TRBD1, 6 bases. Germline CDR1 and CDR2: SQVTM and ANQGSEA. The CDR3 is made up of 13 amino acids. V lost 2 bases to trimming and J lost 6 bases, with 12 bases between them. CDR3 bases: TGCAGCGTTGAAACAGGGTTGGGGGATACGCAGTATTTT. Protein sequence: CSVETGLGDTQYF.

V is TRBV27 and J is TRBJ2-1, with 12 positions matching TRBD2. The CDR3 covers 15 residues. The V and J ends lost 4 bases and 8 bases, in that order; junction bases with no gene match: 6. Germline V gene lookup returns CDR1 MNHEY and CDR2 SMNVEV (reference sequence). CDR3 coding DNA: TGTGCCAGCAGTTCTCGACTAGCGGGAGCGGATGAGCAGTTCTTC. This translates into CASSSRLAGADEQFF.

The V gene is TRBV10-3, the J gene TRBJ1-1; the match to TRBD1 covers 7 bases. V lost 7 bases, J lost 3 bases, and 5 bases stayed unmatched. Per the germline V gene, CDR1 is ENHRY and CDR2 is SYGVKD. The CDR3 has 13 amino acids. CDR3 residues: CAINSQGDTEAFF. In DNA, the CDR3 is TGTGCCATCAATAGCCAGGGGGACACTGAAGCTTTCTTT.

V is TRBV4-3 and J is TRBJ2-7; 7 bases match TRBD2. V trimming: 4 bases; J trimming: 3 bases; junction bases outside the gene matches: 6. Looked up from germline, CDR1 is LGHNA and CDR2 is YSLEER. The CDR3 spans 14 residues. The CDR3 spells CASSPRRDYYEQYF. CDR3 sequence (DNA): TGCGCCAGCAGCCCCCGCCGGGACTACTACGAGCAGTACTTC.

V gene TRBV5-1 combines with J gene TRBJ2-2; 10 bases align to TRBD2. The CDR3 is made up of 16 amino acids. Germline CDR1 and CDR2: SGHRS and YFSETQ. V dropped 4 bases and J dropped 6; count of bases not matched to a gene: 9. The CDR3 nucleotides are TGCGCCAGCAGCCCTCCGGGACTAGCGATTCCCGGGGAGCTGTTTTTT. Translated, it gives CASSPPGLAIPGELFF. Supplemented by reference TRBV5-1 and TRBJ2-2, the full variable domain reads KAGVTQTPRYLIKTRGQQVTLSCSPISGHRSVSWYQQTPGQGLQFLFEYFSETQRNKGNFPGRFSGRQFSNSRSEMNVSTLELGDSALYLCASSPPGLAIPGELFFGEGSRLTVL.